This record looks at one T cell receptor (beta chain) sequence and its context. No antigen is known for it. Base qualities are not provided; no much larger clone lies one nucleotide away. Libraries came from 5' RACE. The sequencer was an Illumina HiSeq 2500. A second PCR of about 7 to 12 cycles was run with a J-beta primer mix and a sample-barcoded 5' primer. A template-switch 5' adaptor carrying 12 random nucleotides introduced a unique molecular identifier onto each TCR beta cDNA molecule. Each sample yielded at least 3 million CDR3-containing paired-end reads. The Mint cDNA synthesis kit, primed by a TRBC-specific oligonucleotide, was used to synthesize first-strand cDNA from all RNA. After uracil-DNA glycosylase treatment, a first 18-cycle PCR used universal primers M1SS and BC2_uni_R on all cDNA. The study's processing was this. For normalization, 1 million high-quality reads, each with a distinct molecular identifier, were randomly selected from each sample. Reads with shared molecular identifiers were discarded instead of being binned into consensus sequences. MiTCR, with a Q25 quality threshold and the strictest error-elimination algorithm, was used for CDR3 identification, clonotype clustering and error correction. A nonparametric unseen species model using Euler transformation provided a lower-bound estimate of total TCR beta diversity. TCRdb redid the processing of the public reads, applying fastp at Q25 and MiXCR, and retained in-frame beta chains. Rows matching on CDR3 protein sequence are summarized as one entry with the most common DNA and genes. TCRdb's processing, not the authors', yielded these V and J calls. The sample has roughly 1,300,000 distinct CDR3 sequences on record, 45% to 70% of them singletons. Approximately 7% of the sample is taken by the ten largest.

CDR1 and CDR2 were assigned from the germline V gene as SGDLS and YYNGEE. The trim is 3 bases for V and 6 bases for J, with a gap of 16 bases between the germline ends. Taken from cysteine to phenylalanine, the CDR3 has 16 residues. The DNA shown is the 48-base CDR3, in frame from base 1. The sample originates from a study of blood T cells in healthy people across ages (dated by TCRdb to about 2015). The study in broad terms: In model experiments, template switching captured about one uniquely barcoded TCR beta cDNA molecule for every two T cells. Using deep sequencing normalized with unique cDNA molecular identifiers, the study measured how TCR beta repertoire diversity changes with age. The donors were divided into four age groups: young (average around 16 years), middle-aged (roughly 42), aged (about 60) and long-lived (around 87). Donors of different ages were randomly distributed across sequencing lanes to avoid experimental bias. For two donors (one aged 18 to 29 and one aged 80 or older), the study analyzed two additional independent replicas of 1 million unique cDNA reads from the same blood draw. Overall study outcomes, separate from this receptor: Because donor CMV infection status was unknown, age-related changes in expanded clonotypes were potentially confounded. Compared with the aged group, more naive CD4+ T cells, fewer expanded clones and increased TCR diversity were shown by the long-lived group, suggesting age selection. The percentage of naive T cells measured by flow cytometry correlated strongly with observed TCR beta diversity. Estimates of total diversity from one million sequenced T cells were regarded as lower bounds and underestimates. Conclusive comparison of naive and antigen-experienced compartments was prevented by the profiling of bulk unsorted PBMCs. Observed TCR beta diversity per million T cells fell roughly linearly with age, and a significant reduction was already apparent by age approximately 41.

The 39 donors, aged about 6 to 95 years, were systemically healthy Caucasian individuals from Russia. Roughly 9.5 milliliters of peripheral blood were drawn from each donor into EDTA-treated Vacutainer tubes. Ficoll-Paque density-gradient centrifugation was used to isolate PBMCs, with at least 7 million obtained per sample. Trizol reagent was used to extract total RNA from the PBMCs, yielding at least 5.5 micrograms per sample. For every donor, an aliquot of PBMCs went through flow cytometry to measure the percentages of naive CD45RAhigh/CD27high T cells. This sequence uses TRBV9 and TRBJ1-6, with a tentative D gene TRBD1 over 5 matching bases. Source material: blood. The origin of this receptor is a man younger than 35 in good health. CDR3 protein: CASSGVPGRINSPLHF. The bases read TGTGCCAGCAGCGGCGTCCCGGGACGGATTAATTCACCCCTCCACTTT.